This T cell receptor (beta chain) stems from a study of T cell clonotyping in hematopoietic cell transplantation. As for the study in general: Pretransplant recipient samples were taken after cytoreduction.

A note on this clone: Its specificity is not known.

Time point given: recipient sample about 28 days before transplant, after cytoreduction. Samples: about 28 days before transplant, then days 30, 100 and 180 after. V was trimmed by 4 bases and J by 4 bases, leaving 9 bases between them. There are 12 residues in the CDR3. Germline CDR1 GTSNPN, CDR2 SVGIG (reference sequence). Measured with immunoSEQ multiplex PCR; TCRdb has only the in-frame clones, and not every one. The table records fewer than 8,500 clones, about 97% of them present only once. Findings and caveats of the study: At the given depth, recipient repertoires were over 97% de novo clonotypes. Higher Inverse Simpson Index values in graft donor and pretransplant recipient predicted broader posttransplant TCR diversity.

The chain links TRBV30 to TRBJ2-3; D not certain. The input for sequencing was peripheral blood mononuclear cells, taken before stem cell transplant. The TCR originated in a man between 65 and 85 years old with acute myeloid leukemia. Some clones in this sample may be carry-over from other donors' samples. CDR3 residues: CAWTVGSDTQYF. CDR3 coding DNA: TGTGCCTGGACCGTAGGCTCAGATACGCAGTATTTT.